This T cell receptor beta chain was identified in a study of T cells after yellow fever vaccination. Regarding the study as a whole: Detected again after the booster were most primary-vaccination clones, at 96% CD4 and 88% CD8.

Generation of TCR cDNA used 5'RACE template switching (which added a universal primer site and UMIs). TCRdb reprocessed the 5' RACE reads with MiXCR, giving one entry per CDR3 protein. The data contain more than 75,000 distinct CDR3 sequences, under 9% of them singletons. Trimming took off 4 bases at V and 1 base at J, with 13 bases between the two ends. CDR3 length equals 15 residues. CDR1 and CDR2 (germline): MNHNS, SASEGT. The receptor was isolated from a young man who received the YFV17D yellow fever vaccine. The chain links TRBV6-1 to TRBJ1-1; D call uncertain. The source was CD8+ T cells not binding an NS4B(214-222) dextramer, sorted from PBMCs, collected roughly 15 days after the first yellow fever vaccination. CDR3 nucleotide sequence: TGTGCCAGCAGTGGATACCTAGGGAAGAACACTGAAGCTTTCTTT. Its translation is CASSGYLGKNTEAFF.